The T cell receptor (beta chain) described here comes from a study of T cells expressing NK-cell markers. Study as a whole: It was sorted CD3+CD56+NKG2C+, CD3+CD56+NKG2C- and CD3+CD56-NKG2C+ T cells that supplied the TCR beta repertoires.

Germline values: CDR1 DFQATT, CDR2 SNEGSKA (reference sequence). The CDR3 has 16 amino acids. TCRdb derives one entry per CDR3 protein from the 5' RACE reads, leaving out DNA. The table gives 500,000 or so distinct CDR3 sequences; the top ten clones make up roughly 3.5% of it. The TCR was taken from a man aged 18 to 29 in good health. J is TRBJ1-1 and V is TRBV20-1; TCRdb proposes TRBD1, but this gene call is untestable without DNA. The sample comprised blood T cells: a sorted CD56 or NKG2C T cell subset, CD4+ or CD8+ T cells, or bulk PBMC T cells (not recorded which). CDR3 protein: CSARDCFRKGGTEAFF.